Below, 10 T cell receptor beta chains from the same sample are listed, as sequenced in a study of cytomegalovirus exposure and HLA in healthy donors. In the PCR, 60 Vbeta and 13 Jbeta primers were used. Using immunoSEQ multiplex PCR, the repertoire was profiled, and TCRdb retains in-frame clones only, with some absent. The sample has about 94,000 clones; about 80% are singletons. The sample taken for sequencing was PBMCs. The receptors originated from a male donor in good health and CMV-seronegative.

This clone was recorded once. The chain links TRBV30 to TRBJ2-5; TRBD1 might be the D (6 bases). The CDR3 consists of 12 residues. Per germline, CDR1 GTSNPN and CDR2 SVGIG (reference sequence). Trimming pared 5 bases from V and 0 bases from J, leaving 7 bases between. Here the CDR3 reads CAWRQDQETQYF. The DNA for the CDR3 is TGTGCCTGGCGACAGGACCAAGAGACCCAGTACTTC.

V usage is TRBV5-4 and J usage is TRBJ1-2, with 8 bases lining up with TRBD1. This CDR3 spans 13 amino acids. From germline, CDR1 is SGHNT and CDR2 YYREEE (reference sequence). V shed 5 bases and J 6 bases; nucleotides not matched to a gene: 6. CDR3 sequence reads: CASSVNRGDGYTF. CDR3 DNA sequence: TGTGCCAGCAGTGTGAACAGGGGGGATGGCTACACCTTC.

CDR3 DNA: TGTGCCAGCAGCGAAACGGGGTCGGTGGGGGGGGCTGGAGGCTACACCTTC. As protein: CASSETGSVGGAGGYTF. The chain recombines TRBV9 with TRBJ1-2; weak D call: TRBD1 (6 bases). The CDR3 is 17 amino acids. Trimming left V 3 bases short and J 8 bases short, with 26 bases between. Germline CDR1 is SGDLS and CDR2 is YYNGEE.

The chain links TRBV12-5 to TRBJ2-2, with D perhaps TRBD1 (6 bases). CDR3 length equals 13 residues. The V end lost 2 bases, the J end lost 7 bases, and 8 bases lay between the germline ends. The V gene's germline CDR1 is LGHNT and CDR2 FRNRAP. CDR3 region: CASGLKGGGELFF. The CDR3 nucleotides read TGTGCTAGTGGTTTGAAAGGGGGCGGGGAGCTGTTTTTT.

The chain is built from TRBV6-4 and TRBJ1-2, with unresolved D. V was clipped by 7 bases and J by 2 bases, with 20 bases between them. This CDR3 has 16 amino acids. From germline, CDR1 is MRHNA and CDR2 SNTAGT. Written as DNA, the CDR3 is TGTGCCAGCACGCAAGAGGGAGGTGGGTCCAACTATGGCTACACCTTC. Protein product: CASTQEGGGSNYGYTF.

This clone appeared a few times. The chain links TRBV5-3 to TRBJ2-3; a weak D match, TRBD2 (6 bases). TRBV5-3 is an ORF, and what it does is uncertain. The CDR3 covers 14 residues. Trimming pared 2 bases from V and 1 base from J, leaving 8 bases between. CDR3: CARSLVAGTDTQYF. CDR3 nucleotides: TGTGCCAGAAGCTTAGTAGCGGGCACAGATACGCAGTATTTT.

V usage is TRBV7-9 and J usage is TRBJ2-7, with a possible D match to TRBD1 (5 bases). The CDR3 runs to 14 residues. The V gene lost 1 base and the J gene lost 2 bases, with 9 bases spanning the gap. Germline CDR1 SEHNR, CDR2 FQNEAQ (reference sequence). The CDR3 DNA reads TGTGCCAGCAGCTTAGTACAGGCGACCTACGAGCAGTACTTC. It codes for CASSLVQATYEQYF.

This clone was picked up a small number of times. This chain links TRBV4-1 with TRBJ2-2; the D gene is possibly TRBD2 (5 bases). The CDR3 runs 16 residues. The V end lost 1 base, the J end lost 0 bases, and 9 bases lay between the germline ends. CDR1 MGHRA and CDR2 YSYEKL come from the germline V gene. CDR3 DNA: TGCGCCAGCAGCCAAGTGGAGGCCCCGAACACCGGGGAGCTGTTTTTT. Translating gives CASSQVEAPNTGELFF.

The V call is TRBV4-3, the J call TRBJ2-1, with a possible D match to TRBD2 (5 bases). Germline V CDR1 and CDR2: LGHNA, YSLEER. The CDR3 has 16 residues. V was cut by 0 bases and J by 3 bases, with 12 bases left in between. This CDR3 is CASSQDRASSYNEQFF. As DNA, the CDR3 is TGCGCCAGCAGCCAAGATAGGGCTAGCAGCTACAATGAGCAGTTCTTC.

In regard to this clone: The identical CDR3 is also encoded by other nucleotide sequences in the sample. V and J are TRBV9 and TRBJ2-1; 12 nucleotides agree with TRBD2. The CDR3 consists of 15 residues. The J segment lost 6 bases and the V segment lost 0 bases, leaving 1 base of the junction unmatched. Germline assignment: CDR1 SGDLS and CDR2 YYNGEE. The CDR3 reads CASSVASGGGNEQFF. CDR3 DNA: TGTGCCAGCAGCGTAGCTAGCGGGGGGGGCAATGAGCAGTTCTTC.